The 21 T cell receptor beta chains below all came from one sample that was sequenced in a study of blood T cells in healthy people across ages. Through a sample-barcoded 5' primer and a J-beta primer mix, a second PCR was run for roughly 6 to 11 cycles. TCRdb re-derived calls from the 5' RACE reads in MiXCR, one entry per CDR3 protein. The data hold 1 million to 1.2 million distinct CDR3 sequences, with 35% to 40% observed a single time. What was sequenced was blood. The receptors here all came from a man between 18 and 29 years old in good health.

V and J are TRBV25-1 and TRBJ2-5; D is unresolved. Per the germline V gene, CDR1 is MGHDK and CDR2 is SYGVNS. The V gene lost 9 bases and the J gene lost 5 bases, with 13 bases spanning the gap. CDR3 length: 12 residues. Here the CDR3 DNA reads TGTGCCAGTGAGCTGAATAGTGAGACCCAGTACTTC. Protein: CASELNSETQYF.

This sequence joins TRBV2 and TRBJ2-1, with no clear D. The J call may be mistaken, given a closer DNA end match to TRBJ2-7. CDR1 and CDR2 (germline): SNHLY, FYNNEI. This CDR3 comprises 12 residues. The CDR3 nucleotides read TGTGCCAGCATCCGGGCCCCCTACGAGCAGTACTTC. Translated: CASIRAPYEQYF.

This rearrangement joins TRBV6-6 to TRBJ1-1; 7 nucleotides line up with TRBD1. Germline CDR1 is MNHNY and CDR2 is SVGAGI (reference sequence). Losses at the gene ends were 7 bases for V and 1 base for J; bases not matched to a gene: 9. This CDR3 region has 15 residues. DNA of the CDR3: TGTGCCAGCACTACACACCGGACAGGGAACACTGAAGCTTTCTTT. As protein: CASTTHRTGNTEAFF.

This clonotype occurred a few times. This rearrangement joins TRBV6-1 to TRBJ2-7, with D maybe TRBD2 (6 bases). Trimming removed 2 bases at V and 3 bases at J, with 14 bases between. CDR3 length: 15 residues. The V gene's germline CDR1 is MNHNS and CDR2 SASEGT. In DNA form, the CDR3 reads TGTGCCAGCAGTGAATCGTGGGACTCATACTACGAGCAGTACTTC. Its protein is CASSESWDSYYEQYF.

The chain recombines TRBV5-1 with TRBJ2-4, with TRBD2 matching over 9 bases. The J call is doubtful: the DNA matches TRBJ2-5 better. CDR1 is SGHRS and CDR2 is YFSETQ in the germline V gene. The CDR3 contains 16 residues. DNA for the CDR3: TGCGCCAGCAGCTTGAGGGTTAGCGGGGGTCGAGAGACCCAGTACTTC. It encodes CASSLRVSGGRETQYF.

The sample holds a few counts of this clonotype. The V gene is TRBV5-1, the J gene TRBJ1-4; D gene unclear. The CDR3 runs to 14 residues. From germline, CDR1 is SGHRS and CDR2 YFSETQ. The V end was cut by 4 bases, the J end by 4 bases, with 11 bases between. The CDR3, as DNA: TGCGCCAGCAGCCGTGACCTGAGTAATGAAAAACTGTTTTTT. It specifies CASSRDLSNEKLFF.

This clonotype occurred a few times. This chain connects TRBV6-6 to TRBJ1-2; 8 nucleotides agree with TRBD1. With 2 bases clipped from V and 6 bases from J, the junction kept 8 bases outside the gene matches. In germline, CDR1 is MNHNY, CDR2 SVGAGI (reference sequence). The CDR3 contains 15 residues. The CDR3 protein is CASSYLNTGGDGYTF. CDR3 DNA: TGTGCCAGCAGTTACCTCAATACAGGGGGGGATGGCTACACCTTC.

This clonotype was recorded once. The chain carries TRBV4-3 and TRBJ1-2; perhaps TRBD1 as D (6 bases). Germline lookup yields CDR1 LGHNA and CDR2 YSLEER. V lost 3 bases and J lost 7, with 12 bases in between. The CDR3 sequence is 13 residues long. The CDR3 DNA reads as TGCGCCAGCAGCCACAAGGGGGGAGGTGGCTACACCTTC. This gives the protein CASSHKGGGGYTF.

This clonotype was detected once. This may arise from a read error, as a much more abundant clone is one base away. The V and J genes are TRBV20-1 and TRBJ2-3; D unresolved. Germline-derived CDR1 and CDR2 are DFQATT and SNEGSKA (reference sequence). The germline V and J ends were trimmed by 5 bases and 6 bases, with 15 bases remaining between them. The CDR3 sequence is 13 residues long. CDR3 DNA sequence: TGCAGTGCTGCCCAGAGGATGGCGGATACGCAGTATTTT. Amino acid sequence: CSAAQRMADTQYF.

A word on this clonotype: This sequence may be a read error, since a much larger clone differs from it by one base. This chain connects TRBV27 to TRBJ2-3, with D perhaps assigned TRBD1 or TRBD2 (5 bases each). The CDR3 consists of 15 residues. Germline lookup yields CDR1 MNHEY and CDR2 SMNVEV (reference sequence). Deletions cut 4 bases from V and 2 bases from J, with 13 bases between. As DNA, the CDR3 is TGTGCCAGCAGTTCGGGGACGGTCGACACAGATACGCAGTATTTT. It is translated as CASSSGTVDTDTQYF.

Note on this clonotype: This may come from a read error, since a much larger clone is one base off. The chain uses TRBV7-3 and TRBJ2-1, with a weak D call TRBD1 (5 bases). This CDR3 comprises 13 residues. In germline, CDR1 is SGHTA, CDR2 FQGTGA. The CDR3 coding sequence is TGTGCCGGCAGCTTGGACAACGACAATGAGCAGTTCTTC. This sequence encodes CAGSLDNDNEQFF.

This sequence joins TRBV7-2 and TRBJ1-2; D may be TRBD1 (5 bases). This CDR3 comprises 14 residues. The V end lost 2 bases, the J end lost 4 bases, and 11 bases lay between the germline ends. Germline V gene lookup returns CDR1 SGHTA and CDR2 FQGNSA. CDR3 loop: CASSLSGALYGYTF. The CDR3 coding sequence is TGTGCCAGCAGCTTATCCGGGGCCCTCTATGGCTACACCTTC.

The chain has TRBV7-8 and TRBJ1-4, with 7 bases fitting TRBD1. CDR3 size: 15 residues. V gave up 5 bases and J gave up 4 bases; unmatched junction bases: 7. Germline CDR1 reads SGHVS; CDR2 reads FQNEAQ. CDR3 loop: CASSQRTGFNEKLFF. The DNA for the CDR3 is TGTGCCAGCAGCCAGCGGACAGGCTTTAATGAAAAACTGTTTTTT.

This clonotype occurred a few times. The chain joins TRBV7-8 to TRBJ2-1, with 7 bases fitting TRBD1. The CDR3 loop spans 17 amino acids. Unmatched junction bases numbered 15, after V lost 3 bases and J lost 7 bases. The germline V gene has CDR1 SGHVS and CDR2 FQNEAQ. CDR3 protein: CASSFRLTGEDSNEQFF. CDR3 DNA: TGTGCCAGCAGCTTTCGTCTCACAGGGGAAGATAGTAATGAGCAGTTCTTC.

The V and J genes are TRBV20-1 and TRBJ2-5; TRBD2 agrees at 12 bases. CDR3 length: 17 amino acids. Germline CDR1 reads DFQATT; CDR2 reads SNEGSKA (reference sequence). V lost 0 bases to trimming and J lost 5 bases; unmatched junction nucleotides: 10. The CDR3, as DNA: TGCAGTGCTAGAGATCAAGAGACTAGCGGGGGTACGGAGACCCAGTACTTC. Its protein is CSARDQETSGGTETQYF.

V and J are TRBV15 and TRBJ2-5; D is unclear. Per germline, CDR1 LNHNV and CDR2 YYDKDF (reference sequence). The CDR3 is 15 residues long. Trimming cost V 1 base and J 2 bases, with 11 bases left between them. CDR3 amino acids: CATSRVGRPQETQYF. CDR3 nucleotides: TGTGCCACCAGCAGAGTCGGCAGGCCACAAGAGACCCAGTACTTC.

The DNA for the CDR3 is TGCGCCAGCAGCTTGGCCAGCGGGTTTATCACAGATACGCAGTATTTT. Translated, it gives CASSLASGFITDTQYF. V is TRBV5-1 and J is TRBJ2-3; perhaps TRBD2 as D (6 bases). This CDR3 is built from 16 residues. From germline, CDR1 is SGHRS and CDR2 YFSETQ. V was trimmed by 0 bases and J by 2 bases, leaving 13 bases between them.

Note on this clonotype: Mismatch with germline at one junction end may stem from a read error. The CDR3 sequence: CSARGERDGYIF. Written as DNA, the CDR3 is TGCAGTGCTAGAGGGGAGAGGGATGGCTACATCTTC. The chain is built from TRBV20-1 and TRBJ1-2; D is undetermined. This CDR3 comprises 12 residues. Germline V gene sequence: CDR1 DFQATT, CDR2 SNEGSKA (reference sequence).

The chain employs TRBV4-3 and TRBJ1-2; D is uncertain. V lost 4 bases and J 5 bases, leaving 14 bases between the germline ends. The CDR3 is made up of 14 amino acids. CDR1 and CDR2 from the germline V gene are LGHNA and YSLEER. In DNA, the CDR3 is TGCGCCAGCAGCCCCTTGGATTTTATGTATGGCTACACCTTC. Translating it yields CASSPLDFMYGYTF.

The chain employs TRBV18 and TRBJ2-7; tentative D call: TRBD1 (5 bases). The CDR3 runs to 13 residues. Germline lookup yields CDR1 KGHSH and CDR2 LQKENI. Trimming removed 8 bases from V and 5 bases from J, with 16 bases in between. In nucleotides, the CDR3 is TGTGCCAGCGCACAGGCAACCTGGAACGAGCAGTACTTC. Translated, it gives CASAQATWNEQYF.

This clonotype came up many times. The chain has TRBV20-1 and TRBJ2-3; 14 nucleotides align to TRBD2. The V segment lost 1 base and the J segment 3 bases; nucleotides outside the gene matches: 0. The CDR3 spans 15 residues. In germline, CDR1 is DFQATT, CDR2 SNEGSKA (reference sequence). The CDR3 loop reads CSARGTSGGTDTQYF. CDR3 DNA: TGCAGTGCTAGAGGGACTAGCGGGGGGACAGATACGCAGTATTTT.